These T cell receptor beta chains were read from a single sample in a study of control samples from healthy donors and cancer patients. Assay: immunoSEQ multiplex PCR; the TCRdb copy retains only in-frame clones and omits some. The repertoire consists of roughly 95,000 clones, with 80% to 90% occurring once and the leading ten covering 14%. The source material was blood. The origin of the receptors is a man aged 25 to 45 in good health. CDR3s include the opening cysteine and the closing phenylalanine or tryptophan. The D gene is left open where the match is weak. Rows give clone size only sometimes, using once, few, many, or a class for an expanded clone.

TRBJ1-4	TRBV7-9	.	14	.	CASSFTGIDEKLFF	TGTGCCAGCAGCTTCACAGGTATAGATGAAAAACTGTTTTTT
TRBJ2-3	TRBV4-1	.	11	once	CASSQIDTQYF	TGCGCCAGCAGCCAAATAGATACGCAGTATTTT
TRBJ2-2	TRBV7-2	TRBD2	17	.	CASRPGGAGGHNGELFF	TGTGCCAGCCGCCCCGGGGGGGCGGGAGGCCACAACGGGGAGCTGTTTTTT
TRBJ1-2	TRBV11-2	TRBD1	15	once	CASSQTVGQAKGYTF	TGTGCCAGCAGCCAGACTGTCGGACAGGCAAAAGGCTACACCTTC
TRBJ1-4	TRBV30	.	15	.	CAWSLSPGSGEKLFF	TGTGCCTGGAGCCTTAGCCCCGGGAGCGGCGAAAAACTGTTTTTT
TRBJ2-3	TRBV5-6	.	12	.	CASSPFPGTQYF	TGTGCCAGCAGCCCCTTCCCTGGTACGCAGTATTTT
TRBJ1-2	TRBV5-3	.	13	.	CARSLAGIYGYTF	TGTGCCAGAAGCTTGGCCGGCATCTATGGCTACACCTTC
TRBJ2-5	TRBV7-3	TRBD1	15	.	CASSPDRGGFETQYF	TGTGCCAGCAGCCCTGACAGGGGTGGCTTCGAGACCCAGTACTTC
TRBJ2-3	TRBV6-5	.	14	.	CASRIQGGPDTQYF	TGTGCCAGCAGGATTCAGGGGGGCCCAGATACGCAGTATTTT
TRBJ2-7	TRBV4-3	.	16	few	CASSQDSQLAGDEQYF	TGCGCCAGCAGCCAAGATAGTCAACTAGCTGGGGACGAGCAGTACTTC
TRBJ2-3	TRBV7-6	TRBD2	19	once	CASSKTSGRALVSTDTQYF	TGTGCCAGCAGCAAAACTAGCGGGAGGGCCCTCGTGAGCACAGATACGCAGTATTTT
TRBJ2-7	TRBV27	.	15	.	CATTQYSGTIDEQYF	TGTGCCACTACCCAGTATAGCGGAACTATCGACGAGCAGTACTTC
TRBJ1-1	TRBV11-2	.	15	.	CASSLPQGSNTEAFF	TGTGCCAGCAGCCTCCCACAGGGATCGAACACTGAAGCTTTCTTT
TRBJ2-7	TRBV10-2	.	14	.	CASSSSGTYYEQYF	TGCGCCAGCAGCTCCTCCGGGACTTACTACGAGCAGTACTTC
TRBJ1-2	TRBV24-1	.	12	once	CATSEGGAGYTF	TGTGCCACCAGTGAAGGGGGAGCTGGCTACACCTTC
TRBJ2-7	TRBV18	.	13	.	CASSPSDPYEQYF	TGTGCCAGCTCACCGAGTGACCCCTACGAGCAGTACTTC
TRBJ1-6	TRBV4-3	.	13	.	CASSQGKVSPLHF	TGCGCCAGCAGCCAAGGCAAGGTTTCACCCCTCCACTTT
TRBJ2-1	TRBV29-1	.	13	.	CSVIAAPYNEQFF	TGCAGCGTCATAGCGGCCCCCTACAATGAGCAGTTCTTC
TRBJ1-2	TRBV6-5	.	12	few	CASTRGYYGYTF	TGTGCCAGCACCAGGGGATACTATGGCTACACCTTC
TRBJ1-1	TRBV19	.	13	.	CASTATKNTEAFF	TGTGCCAGTACCGCAACAAAGAACACTGAAGCTTTCTTT
TRBJ1-2	TRBV27	TRBD1	18	.	CASSPRQGVVEGSYGYTF	TGTGCCAGCAGTCCCCGACAGGGGGTGGTTGAGGGTTCCTATGGCTACACCTTC
TRBJ2-3	TRBV7-9	TRBD2	16	.	CASSKRVTSIVDTQYF	TGTGCCAGCAGCAAGCGGGTGACTAGCATCGTAGATACGCAGTATTTT
TRBJ2-3	TRBV12-5	TRBD2	14	.	CASGLAGVPDTQYF	TGTGCTAGTGGACTAGCGGGAGTACCCGATACGCAGTATTTT
TRBJ2-1	TRBV9	.	14	.	CASSDPGHNNEQFF	TGTGCCAGCAGCGATCCGGGACACAACAATGAGCAGTTCTTC
TRBJ1-4	TRBV30	.	16	.	CAWSVSWGGTNEKLFF	TGTGCCTGGAGTGTCTCCTGGGGGGGGACTAATGAAAAACTGTTTTTT
TRBJ2-1	TRBV20-1	.	10	.	CSATNNEQFF	TGCAGTGCGACTAACAATGAGCAGTTCTTC
TRBJ2-7	TRBV10-3	.	17	.	CAISGGVAVGDSYEQYF	TGTGCCATCAGTGGCGGGGTGGCAGTGGGGGACTCCTACGAGCAGTACTTC
TRBJ2-7	TRBV27	.	13	.	CASRIQTGLEQYF	TGTGCCAGCAGGATTCAAACCGGGCTCGAGCAGTACTTC
TRBJ2-3	TRBV24-1	TRBD1	14	.	CATTPTGGKDTQYF	TGTGCCACCACTCCCACAGGGGGCAAAGATACGCAGTATTTT
TRBJ2-7	TRBV11-2	.	12	.	CASSLDQYEQYF	TGTGCCAGCAGCTTAGACCAGTACGAGCAGTACTTC
TRBJ2-7	TRBV9	.	15	.	CASSVAGGPTYEQYF	TGTGCCAGCAGCGTAGCGGGCGGGCCGACTTACGAGCAGTACTTC
TRBJ2-3	TRBV6-5	TRBD2	15	.	CASNSLAGSTDTQYF	TGTGCCAGCAATTCACTAGCGGGAAGCACAGATACGCAGTATTTT
TRBJ2-5	TRBV5-4	TRBD2	16	.	CASSLILAGAKETQYF	TGTGCCAGCAGCTTGATTCTAGCGGGAGCTAAAGAGACCCAGTACTTC
TRBJ1-5	TRBV3-1/TRBV3-2	.	15	.	CASSQDTTNNQPQHF	TGTGCCAGCAGCCAAGACACGACAAACAATCAGCCCCAGCATTTT
TRBJ2-4	TRBV21-1	.	16	.	CASSLRTDLAKNIQYF	TGTGCCAGCAGCTTACGGACGGACCTAGCCAAAAACATTCAGTACTTC
TRBJ2-6	TRBV29-1	.	14	once	CSVSVEDGANVLTF	TGCAGCGTGTCTGTGGAGGATGGGGCCAACGTCCTGACTTTC
TRBJ2-1	TRBV9	.	14	.	CASSVWSSYNEQFF	TGTGCCAGCAGCGTCTGGAGCTCCTACAATGAGCAGTTCTTC
TRBJ2-3	TRBV24-1	TRBD2	18	.	CATSEPGTSGRSPDTQYF	TGTGCCACCAGTGAACCCGGGACTAGCGGGAGGAGTCCAGATACGCAGTATTTT
TRBJ1-2	TRBV28	.	16	.	CASSFPLGGSNYGYTF	TGTGCCAGCAGCTTTCCGCTGGGGGGAAGTAACTATGGCTACACCTTC
TRBJ1-1	TRBV24-1	.	13	.	CATSDSGTTEAFF	TGTGCCACCAGTGATTCCGGGACAACCGAAGCTTTCTTT
TRBJ2-7	TRBV28	TRBD1	15	.	CASSPDREYSYEQYF	TGTGCCAGCAGTCCGGACAGGGAATACTCCTACGAGCAGTACTTC
TRBJ1-2	TRBV19	.	12	once	CASSSRDYGYTF	TGTGCCAGTAGTTCCAGGGACTATGGCTACACCTTC
TRBJ1-2	TRBV5-6	TRBD1	14	.	CASSLQGANYGYTF	TGTGCCAGCAGCTTGCAGGGGGCTAACTATGGCTACACCTTC
TRBJ1-4	TRBV7-6	TRBD1	15	.	CASSLAGTGGEKLFF	TGTGCCAGCAGCTTAGCCGGGACAGGGGGAGAAAAACTGTTTTTT
TRBJ1-2	TRBV19	TRBD1	14	.	CASTEVGTGYGYTF	TGTGCCAGTACCGAAGTGGGGACAGGTTATGGCTACACCTTC
TRBJ2-5	TRBV15	.	15	.	CATSRPIPGQETQYF	TGTGCCACCAGCAGACCTATACCAGGGCAAGAGACCCAGTACTTC
TRBJ1-1	TRBV5-6	.	14	few	CASSFRQGSFEAFF	TGTGCCAGCAGCTTTAGGCAGGGCAGCTTTGAAGCTTTCTTT
TRBJ2-2	TRBV24-1	TRBD1	15	.	CATSVSRGLIGELFF	TGTGCCACCAGTGTGTCCAGGGGGCTTATCGGGGAGCTGTTTTTT
TRBJ2-2	TRBV27	.	15	.	CASSPLLTGTGELFF	TGTGCCAGCAGTCCACTCCTTACAGGGACCGGGGAGCTGTTTTTT
TRBJ2-3	TRBV7-6	TRBD2	17	.	CASSLETSGHLTDTQYF	TGTGCCAGCAGCTTAGAGACTAGCGGGCATCTCACAGATACGCAGTATTTT
TRBJ2-1	TRBV12-3/TRBV12-4	.	13	once	CASSRGRYNEQFF	TGTGCCAGCAGCCGGGGGCGCTACAATGAGCAGTTCTTC
TRBJ1-2	TRBV2	TRBD1	15	.	CASSEATGANYGYTF	TGTGCCAGCAGTGAGGCTACAGGGGCCAACTATGGCTACACCTTC
TRBJ1-3	TRBV28	.	12	.	CATTGGGNTIYF	TGTGCCACCACCGGGGGGGGAAACACCATATATTTT
TRBJ2-3	TRBV9	.	16	.	CASSSAPGISTDTQYF	TGTGCCAGCAGCTCCGCACCGGGAATTAGCACAGATACGCAGTATTTT
TRBJ2-7	TRBV5-8	TRBD2	15	once	CASRRRLAGNYEQYF	TGTGCCAGCAGAAGACGACTAGCGGGAAACTACGAGCAGTACTTC
TRBJ2-5	TRBV24-1	.	14	.	CATSILAVKETQYF	TGTGCCACCAGTATCCTGGCCGTGAAAGAGACCCAGTACTTC
TRBJ2-1	TRBV9	TRBD2	13	.	CASGTSTYNEQFF	TGTGCCAGCGGGACTAGTACCTACAATGAGCAGTTCTTC
TRBJ2-3	TRBV2	.	13	.	CATLREAADTQYF	TGTGCCACCCTTCGTGAGGCCGCAGATACGCAGTATTTT
TRBJ1-1	TRBV7-9	.	14	.	CASSLQGGSPEAFF	TGTGCCAGCAGCTTGCAGGGAGGTTCGCCTGAAGCTTTCTTT